This is a list of T cell receptor beta chains from one sample in a study of response to subunit inactivated influenza vaccine. MiXCR was run by TCRdb on the RT-PCR reads, yielding one entry per CDR3 protein. The sample yields about 540,000 distinct CDR3 sequences, less than 25% seen once. The sample was also reused in another study, on T cells expressing NK-cell markers.

The sample was CD4+ T cells sorted from PBMCs, taken approximately 13 days after vaccination. The source of these receptors is a man aged 50 to 59 who received an inactivated influenza vaccine. Each CDR3 is given with its conserved first and last residue. The order of the fields is J gene, D gene, V gene, clone size, CDR3 DNA, CDR3 protein. The D gene is left open where the match is weak. The listing skips clone size in some rows; elsewhere it reads once, few, many or a size class.

J gene: TRBJ2-2
D gene: TRBD1
V gene: TRBV6-2/TRBV6-3
clone size: NA
CDR3 DNA: TGTGCCAGCAGTTACCCCGTAGGGGGCATCACCGGGGAGCTGTTTTTT
CDR3 protein: CASSYPVGGITGELFF

J gene: TRBJ2-1
D gene: TRBD2
V gene: TRBV4-3
clone size: few
CDR3 DNA: TGCGCCAGCAGCCAAGGCGCTAGCGGATACAATGAGCAGTTCTTC
CDR3 protein: CASSQGASGYNEQFF

J gene: TRBJ2-5
D gene: NA
V gene: TRBV20-1
clone size: NA
CDR3 DNA: TGCAGTGCTAGATTCCCTAGCAACAAAGAGACCCAGTACTTC
CDR3 protein: CSARFPSNKETQYF

J gene: TRBJ2-5
D gene: NA
V gene: TRBV11-2
clone size: few
CDR3 DNA: TGTGCCAGCAGCTTAGGATTTTCAGGGTCGGAGACCCAGTACTTC
CDR3 protein: CASSLGFSGSETQYF

J gene: TRBJ1-2
D gene: NA
V gene: TRBV3-1
clone size: NA
CDR3 DNA: TGTGCCAGCAGATACGGAAACTATGGCTACACCTTC
CDR3 protein: CASRYGNYGYTF

J gene: TRBJ1-2
D gene: NA
V gene: TRBV12-3/TRBV12-4
clone size: few
CDR3 DNA: TGTGCCAGCAGTTTAGGGGAGCGCTATGGCTACACCTTC
CDR3 protein: CASSLGERYGYTF

J gene: TRBJ2-5
D gene: NA
V gene: TRBV29-1
clone size: NA
CDR3 DNA: TGCAGCGTTGAAGGCGGGACCGCGCAAGAGACCCAGTACTTC
CDR3 protein: CSVEGGTAQETQYF

J gene: TRBJ2-3
D gene: TRBD1
V gene: TRBV20-1
clone size: NA
CDR3 DNA: TGCAGTGGACAGGGTTATAGCATAGATACGCAGTATTTT
CDR3 protein: CSGQGYSIDTQYF

J gene: TRBJ2-3
D gene: NA
V gene: TRBV5-4
clone size: NA
CDR3 DNA: TGTGCCAGCCAGGGCCTAACGCGGGATACGCAGTATTTT
CDR3 protein: CASQGLTRDTQYF

J gene: TRBJ2-3
D gene: TRBD2
V gene: TRBV7-9
clone size: NA
CDR3 DNA: TGTGCCAGCAGCCCCCGAAGGACTAGCGGGGGGACAGATACGCAGTATTTT
CDR3 protein: CASSPRRTSGGTDTQYF

J gene: TRBJ2-3
D gene: TRBD2
V gene: TRBV19
clone size: once
CDR3 DNA: TGTGCCAGTAGGTCGACTAGCGGAAGCACAGATACGCAGTATTTT
CDR3 protein: CASRSTSGSTDTQYF

J gene: TRBJ2-5
D gene: NA
V gene: TRBV5-8
clone size: many
CDR3 DNA: TGTGCCAGCAGCTTTTTAGGCGGCGAGCAAGAGACCCAGTACTTC
CDR3 protein: CASSFLGGEQETQYF

J gene: TRBJ2-7
D gene: NA
V gene: TRBV12-5
clone size: NA
CDR3 DNA: TGTGCTAGTGGACTTTGGAGGGGTAGCAGCCACGAGCAGTACTTC
CDR3 protein: CASGLWRGSSHEQYF